The clone carrying this T cell receptor (beta chain) came up many times. The sample comes from a study of T-cell reconstitution after alpha-beta-depleted transplantation in children. Unique molecular identifiers featured in how the TCRbeta library was prepared. TCRdb redid the calling of the PCR reads with MiXCR, one entry per CDR3 protein. The repertoire holds about 300,000 distinct CDR3 sequences, with around a tenth as singletons. The CDR3 is 16 residues long. Germline V gene sequence: CDR1 SNHLY, CDR2 FYNNEI. Germline trimming cut 4 bases from V and 2 bases from J; bases unmatched to any gene: 8. Sample: PBMCs, taken before TCRalphabeta/CD19-depleted stem cell transplant. This TCR came from a boy less than two years old with acute myeloid leukemia, due to receive a stem cell transplant. V gene TRBV2 combines with J gene TRBJ2-5; TRBD2 matches 9 bases. CDR3: CASSADSGGEQETQYF. CDR3 sequence (DNA): TGTGCCAGCAGTGCTGATAGCGGGGGTGAACAAGAGACCCAGTACTTC.